Each of the 14 T cell receptor beta chains below was sequenced from the same sample in a study of shared clonotypes between healthy human individuals. Naive CD8 populations comprised CD45RO-negative cells positively selected for CCR7, excluding terminally differentiated effector memory CD45RA+ cells. Repertoires were generated with immunoSEQ multiplex PCR, while TCRdb's copy carries only in-frame clones and drops some. The repertoire holds around 2,000,000 clones, with under 95% as singletons. What was sequenced was naive CD8+ T cells from PBMCs. All receptors come from a young man in good health. Some clones in this sample may be carry-over from other donors' samples.

V gene TRBV5-1 combines with J gene TRBJ2-7; 11 nucleotides line up with TRBD1. Germline loops: CDR1 SGHRS, CDR2 YFSETQ. V lost 2 bases to trimming and J lost 4 bases; unmatched junction nucleotides: 5. This CDR3 is built from 15 residues. CDR3: CASSFRTGGSYEQYF. The CDR3 DNA sequence: TGCGCCAGCAGCTTTAGGACAGGGGGCTCTTACGAGCAGTACTTC.

Regarding this clone: This same CDR3 is encoded by further DNA sequences in the sample. The V and J genes are TRBV11-2 and TRBJ2-7; D is possibly TRBD1 (6 bases). This CDR3 contains 13 residues. Trimming took off 3 bases at V and 3 bases at J, with 9 bases between the two ends. The germline V gene has CDR1 SGHAT and CDR2 FQNNGV. The CDR3 nucleotides are TGTGCCAGCAGCTTGGGACATCGCTACGAGCAGTACTTC. Amino acids: CASSLGHRYEQYF.

The chain is built from TRBV4-3 and TRBJ2-2; no clear D. V lost 5 bases, J lost 3 bases, and 16 bases lay in between. The CDR3 contains 16 residues. CDR1 and CDR2 from the germline V gene are LGHNA and YSLEER. The CDR3 DNA follows: TGCGCCAGCAGCGCGTACTCAAGACCCGACACCGGGGAGCTGTTTTTT. Its protein is CASSAYSRPDTGELFF.

The rearrangement joins TRBV15 to TRBJ1-3; TRBD1 might be the D (5 bases). The length of the CDR3 is 14 residues. Trimming removed 8 bases from V and 0 bases from J, with 11 bases in between. Germline V gives CDR1 LNHNV, CDR2 YYDKDF (reference sequence). This chain's CDR3 is CATHDGTSGNTIYF. The CDR3 nucleotides are TGTGCCACCCATGACGGGACCTCTGGAAACACCATATATTTT.

This clone was seen a few times. Since no conserved phenylalanine or tryptophan closes the CDR3, a read error is the likely cause. It is unclear where the CDR3 begins or ends on the DNA, so no DNA is shown, and the CDR3 is as TCRdb lists it. The chain has TRBV21-1 and TRBJ2-7; TRBD1 was called by the table and not checked on the DNA. TRBV21-1 is given as a pseudogene. Counting both end residues, the CDR3 totals 10 amino acids. CDR3: CASSKAHQGD.

The rearrangement links TRBV6-5 to TRBJ2-4, with 7 nucleotides matching TRBD1. The CDR3 is made up of 15 amino acids. Per germline, CDR1 MNHEY and CDR2 SVGAGI. V lost 2 bases to trimming and J lost 4 bases; unmatched junction nucleotides: 5. CDR3: CASSYGAGGKNIQYF. CDR3 DNA: TGTGCCAGCAGTTACGGGGCAGGGGGAAAAAACATTCAGTACTTC.

Comments on this clone: Other nucleotide sequences in the sample specify the same CDR3. V is TRBV7-2 and J is TRBJ2-7; the D is unclear. The CDR3 length is 13 residues. Trimming pared 4 bases from V and 0 bases from J, leaving 7 bases between. CDR1 SGHTA and CDR2 FQGNSA come from the germline V gene. DNA for the CDR3: TGTGCCAGCAGCTCCCGCCTCTCCTACGAGCAGTACTTC. Translating gives CASSSRLSYEQYF. The entire variable domain, with the rest obtained from reference TRBV7-2 and TRBJ2-7, is as follows: GAGVSQSPSNKVTEKGKDVELRCDPISGHTALYWYRQSLGQGLEFLIYFQGNSAPDKSGLPSDRFSAERTGGSVSTLTIQRTQQEDSAVYLCASSSRLSYEQYFGPGTRLTVT.

The rearrangement uses TRBV16 and TRBJ1-2, with no clear D. CDR3 size: 16 residues. Germline loops: CDR1 KGHSY, CDR2 FQNENV. Trimming pared 0 bases from V and 8 bases from J, leaving 19 bases between. The CDR3 loop reads CASSQSEGPSWEGYTF. CDR3 bases: TGTGCCAGCAGCCAATCGGAGGGCCCGAGTTGGGAGGGCTACACCTTC. The whole variable domain, filled in from reference TRBV16 and TRBJ1-2, reads GEEVAQTPKHLVRGEGQKAKLYCAPIKGHSYVFWYQQVLKNEFKFLISFQNENVFDETGMPKERFSAKCLPNSPCSLEIQATKLEDSAVYFCASSQSEGPSWEGYTFGSGTRLTVV.

The gene calls are TRBV29-1 and TRBJ2-1; 14 bases map to TRBD2. This CDR3 is built from 15 residues. V lost 6 bases and J lost 6; bases outside the gene matches: 7. Germline V gives CDR1 SQVTM, CDR2 ANQGSEA. The DNA of the CDR3 is TGCAGCGTAGTCAGGACTAGCGGGAGGAGCAATGAGCAGTTCTTC. As protein: CSVVRTSGRSNEQFF.

The chain couples TRBV7-8 to TRBJ1-1; D is undetermined. The V gene lost 3 bases and the J gene lost 7 bases, with 6 bases spanning the gap. Germline-derived CDR1 and CDR2 are SGHVS and FQNEAQ. This CDR3 contains 11 residues. This chain's CDR3 is CASSFGVEAFF. DNA of the CDR3: TGTGCCAGCAGCTTTGGTGTTGAAGCTTTCTTT. The whole variable domain, filled in from reference TRBV7-8 and TRBJ1-1, reads GAGVSQSPRYKVAKRGQDVALRCDPISGHVSLFWYQQALGQGPEFLTYFQNEAQLDKSGLPSDRFFAERPEGSVSTLKIQRTQQEDSAVYLCASSFGVEAFFGQGTRLTVV.

The chain employs TRBV7-9 and TRBJ1-1; D possibly corresponds to TRBD1 (6 bases). V lost 6 bases to trimming and J lost 5 bases, with 19 bases between them. Germline CDR1 is SEHNR and CDR2 is FQNEAQ (reference sequence). The CDR3 covers 15 residues. The CDR3 nucleotides read TGTGCCAGCAGGCTAACCTTGGGGGCACGGACTGAAGCTTTCTTT. This gives the protein CASRLTLGARTEAFF.

The chain is built from TRBV30 and TRBJ2-1, with a weak D call TRBD2 (6 bases). Germline values: CDR1 GTSNPN, CDR2 SVGIG (reference sequence). Between the trimmed V and J ends, which lost 0 bases and 6 bases, there was a span of 12 bases. CDR3 length: 14 amino acids. The CDR3 region is CAWSVRDSLNEQFF. CDR3 DNA: TGTGCCTGGAGTGTCCGGGACTCCCTCAATGAGCAGTTCTTC.

V gene TRBV29-1 combines with J gene TRBJ2-2; D is perhaps TRBD2 (5 bases). Trimming left V 4 bases short and J 1 base short, with 7 bases between. CDR1 is SQVTM and CDR2 is ANQGSEA in the germline V gene. The CDR3 length is 13 residues. CDR3 nucleotides: TGCAGCGTTGTGGGAGTGAACACCGGGGAGCTGTTTTTT. As protein: CSVVGVNTGELFF.

The chain uses TRBV7-9 and TRBJ1-2; D gene unclear. Germline V lookup: CDR1 SEHNR, CDR2 FQNEAQ (reference sequence). The CDR3 is 12 amino acids. The V end lost 4 bases, the J end lost 5 bases, and 8 bases lay between the germline ends. The CDR3 protein is CASSSMLYGYTF. The CDR3 region has the DNA TGTGCCAGCAGCTCCATGTTGTATGGCTACACCTTC.